Given below is one TCR beta chain in context. This sample is drawn from a study of breast tumors, draining lymph nodes, adjacent tissues. Using its own MiXCR run on the multiplex PCR reads, TCRdb lists one record per CDR3 protein. This sample yields some 14,000 distinct CDR3 sequences, of which less than 70% are seen a single time; roughly 30% belongs to the top ten. The V gene's germline CDR1 is SQVTM and CDR2 ANQGSEA. The CDR3 runs to 10 residues. With 5 bases removed from V and 3 bases from J, the gap between germline ends came to 3 bases. This chain links TRBV29-1 with TRBJ2-3; D is unclear. The source of this sequence is a female donor with breast cancer. Some clones in this sample may be carry-over from other donors' samples. The sequenced sample consisted of tumor-adjacent breast tissue. The CDR3 DNA reads as TGCAGCGTTATGACAGATACGCAGTATTTT. Translation: CSVMTDTQYF.